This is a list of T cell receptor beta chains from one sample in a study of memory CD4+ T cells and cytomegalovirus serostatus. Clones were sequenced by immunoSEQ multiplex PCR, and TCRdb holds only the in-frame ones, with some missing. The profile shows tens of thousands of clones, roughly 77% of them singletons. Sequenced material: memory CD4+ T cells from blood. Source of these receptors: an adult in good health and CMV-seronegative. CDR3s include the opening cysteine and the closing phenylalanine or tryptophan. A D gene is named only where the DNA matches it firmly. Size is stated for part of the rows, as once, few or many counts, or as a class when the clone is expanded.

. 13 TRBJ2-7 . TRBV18 CASSPRGPYEQYF TGTGCCAGCTCACCCCGGGGGCCCTACGAGCAGTACTTC
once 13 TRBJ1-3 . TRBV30 CAWMVHSGNTIYF TGTGCCTGGATGGTTCACTCTGGAAACACCATATATTTT
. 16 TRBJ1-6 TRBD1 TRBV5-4 CASSLGSGQKNSPLHF TGTGCCAGCAGCTTGGGGTCGGGACAGAAAAATTCACCCCTCCACTTT
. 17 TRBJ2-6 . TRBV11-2 CASSLYSGGSGANVLTF TGTGCCAGCAGCTTATACTCTGGGGGTTCTGGGGCCAACGTCCTGACTTTC
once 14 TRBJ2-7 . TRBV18 CASSTSGSSYEQYF TGTGCCAGCTCGACCTCAGGAAGCTCCTACGAGCAGTACTTC
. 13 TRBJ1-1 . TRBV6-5 CASSEDGYTEAFF TGTGCCAGCAGTGAAGACGGATACACTGAAGCTTTCTTT
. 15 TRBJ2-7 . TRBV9 CASSVAQGGGAKQYF TGTGCCAGCAGCGTAGCCCAGGGTGGGGGCGCGAAGCAGTACTTC
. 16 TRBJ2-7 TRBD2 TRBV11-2 CASSPVARRGVYEQYF TGTGCCAGCAGCCCCGTGGCGCGGCGGGGGGTTTACGAGCAGTACTTC
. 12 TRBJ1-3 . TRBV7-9 CASSFRGNTIYF TGTGCCAGCAGCTTTAGGGGAAACACCATATATTTT
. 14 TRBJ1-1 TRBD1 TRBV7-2 CASSTRQGNTEAFF TGTGCCAGCAGCACCCGACAGGGGAACACTGAAGCTTTCTTT
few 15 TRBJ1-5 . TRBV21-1 CASSNGTDSNQPQHF TGTGCCAGCAGCAATGGGACAGATAGCAATCAGCCCCAGCATTTT
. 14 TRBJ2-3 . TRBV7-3 CASSPYIVSDTQYF TGTGCCAGCAGCCCCTATATAGTCTCTGATACGCAGTATTTT
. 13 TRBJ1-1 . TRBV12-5 CASGLGGKSEAFF TGTGCTAGTGGTTTGGGAGGGAAGTCTGAAGCTTTCTTT
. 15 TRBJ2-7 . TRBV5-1 CASSFRQGTSYEQYF TGCGCCAGCAGCTTTCGGCAGGGAACGAGCTACGAGCAGTACTTC
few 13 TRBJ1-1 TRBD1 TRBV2 CASSGDRGTEAFF TGTGCCAGCAGTGGGGACAGGGGGACTGAAGCTTTCTTT
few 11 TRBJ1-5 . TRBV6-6 CASSQNQPQHF TGTGCCAGCAGCCAAAATCAGCCCCAGCATTTT
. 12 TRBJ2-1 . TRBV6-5 CASSYVGNEQFF TGTGCCAGCAGTTACGTAGGGAATGAGCAGTTCTTC
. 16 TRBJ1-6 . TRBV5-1 CASSLAGSDYHSPLHF TGCGCCAGCAGCTTGGCCGGGAGTGATTATCATTCACCCCTCCACTTT
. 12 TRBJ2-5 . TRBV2 CASSEYGLTQYF TGTGCCAGCAGTGAATATGGGTTGACCCAGTACTTC
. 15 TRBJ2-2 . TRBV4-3 CASSQEMTFQGELFF TGCGCCAGCAGCCAAGAAATGACCTTCCAGGGGGAGCTGTTTTTT
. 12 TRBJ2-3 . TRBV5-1 CASGGQTDTQYF TGCGCCAGTGGGGGGCAGACAGATACGCAGTATTTT
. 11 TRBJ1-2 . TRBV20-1 CSAHRAQGYTF TGCAGTGCCCACAGGGCACAAGGCTACACCTTC
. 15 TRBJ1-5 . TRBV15 CATQEGGWSAQPQHF TGTGCCACCCAAGAGGGGGGTTGGTCGGCTCAGCCCCAGCATTTT
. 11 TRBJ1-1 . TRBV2 CASSPRTEAFF TGTGCCAGCAGCCCGAGGACTGAAGCTTTCTTT
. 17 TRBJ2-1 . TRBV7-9 CASSLRAGTSSYNEQFF TGTGCCAGCAGCCTGAGAGCCGGGACAAGCTCCTACAATGAGCAGTTCTTC
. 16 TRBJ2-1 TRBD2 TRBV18 CASSPTSGGFYNEQFF TGTGCCAGCTCACCTACTAGCGGGGGCTTTTACAATGAGCAGTTCTTC
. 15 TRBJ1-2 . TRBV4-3 CASSQEEGSHYGYTF TGCGCCAGCAGCCAAGAAGAGGGATCCCACTATGGCTACACCTTC
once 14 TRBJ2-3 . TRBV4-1 CATSSETSTDTQYF TGCGCCACCTCTAGCGAGACTAGCACAGATACGCAGTATTTT
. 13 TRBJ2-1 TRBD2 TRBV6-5 CASRGGAYNEQFF TGTGCCAGTCGGGGGGGCGCCTACAATGAGCAGTTCTTC
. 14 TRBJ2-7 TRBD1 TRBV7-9 CASSPWTGPYEQYF TGTGCCAGCAGCCCATGGACAGGGCCCTACGAGCAGTACTTC
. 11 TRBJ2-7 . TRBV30 CAWSVRYEQYF TGTGCCTGGAGTGTAAGGTACGAGCAGTACTTC
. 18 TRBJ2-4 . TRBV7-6 CASSSSPLWGRAKNIQYF TGTGCCAGCAGCTCTTCTCCTTTATGGGGGAGGGCCAAAAACATTCAGTACTTC
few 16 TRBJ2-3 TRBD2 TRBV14 CASSLGLAGSRDTQYF TGTGCCAGCAGCCTGGGACTAGCGGGGTCCCGTGATACGCAGTATTTT
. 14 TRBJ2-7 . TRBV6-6 CASSTQGTGYEQYF TGTGCCAGCAGTACTCAGGGTACTGGCTACGAGCAGTACTTC
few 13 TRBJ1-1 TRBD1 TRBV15 CATSRDPQGGAFF TGTGCCACCAGCAGAGATCCGCAGGGGGGGGCTTTCTTT
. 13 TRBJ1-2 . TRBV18 CASSHEANYGYTF TGTGCCAGCTCGCATGAAGCTAACTATGGCTACACCTTC
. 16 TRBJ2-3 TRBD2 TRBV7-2 CASSTQAGGITDTQYF TGTGCCAGCAGCACCCAAGCGGGGGGTATCACAGATACGCAGTATTTT
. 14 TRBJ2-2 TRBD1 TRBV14 CASSQRTGLGELFF TGTGCCAGCAGCCAACGGACAGGGCTCGGGGAGCTGTTTTTT
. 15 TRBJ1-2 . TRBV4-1 CASSQDLVNRYGYTF TGCGCCAGCAGCCAAGATCTAGTCAATAGATATGGCTACACCTTC
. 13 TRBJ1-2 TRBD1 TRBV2 CASREDRGGGYTF TGTGCCAGCAGAGAGGACAGGGGGGGAGGCTACACCTTC
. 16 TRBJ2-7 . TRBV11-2 CASSLGPGQPSYEQYF TGTGCCAGCAGCTTAGGCCCGGGCCAGCCTTCCTACGAGCAGTACTTC
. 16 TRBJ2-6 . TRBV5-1 CASSWGYTSGANVLTF TGCGCCAGCAGCTGGGGTTACACATCTGGGGCCAACGTCCTGACTTTC
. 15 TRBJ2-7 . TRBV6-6 CASSYTTDTSYEQYF TGTGCCAGCAGTTACACTACGGACACCTCCTACGAGCAGTACTTC
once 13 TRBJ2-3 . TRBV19 CASSRLVTDTQYF TGTGCCAGTAGTAGACTAGTAACAGATACGCAGTATTTT
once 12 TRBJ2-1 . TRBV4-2 CASSQGRGEQFF TGTGCCAGCAGCCAAGGGAGAGGCGAGCAGTTCTTC
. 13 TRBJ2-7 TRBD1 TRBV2 CASLRTGVDKQYF TGTGCCAGTTTAAGGACAGGAGTAGACAAGCAGTACTTC
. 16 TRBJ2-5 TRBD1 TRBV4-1 CASSRRSGQEGETQYF TGCGCCAGCAGCCGGCGAAGTGGACAGGAAGGAGAGACCCAGTACTTC
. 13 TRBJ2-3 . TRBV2 CASTRGVPDTQYF TGTGCCAGCACTAGAGGGGTTCCAGATACGCAGTATTTT
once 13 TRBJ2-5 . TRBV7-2 CASSSRTEETQYF TGTGCCAGCAGCTCTCGGACAGAAGAGACCCAGTACTTC
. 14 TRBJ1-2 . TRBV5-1 CASSPNTGAHGYTF TGCGCCAGCAGCCCCAATACGGGGGCTCATGGCTACACCTTC
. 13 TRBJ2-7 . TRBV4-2 CASSPRQNYEQYF TGTGCCAGCAGCCCTCGACAAAACTACGAGCAGTACTTC
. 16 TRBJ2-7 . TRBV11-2 CASSLDGPLSSYEQYF TGTGCCAGCAGCCTCGACGGACCCCTTAGCTCCTACGAGCAGTACTTC
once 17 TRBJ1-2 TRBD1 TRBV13 CASSLSTGLVRREGYTF TGTGCCAGCAGCTTATCGACAGGGTTAGTTCGAAGGGAAGGCTACACCTTC